Sequencing of this T cell receptor beta chain was carried out in a study of blood T cells in healthy people across ages. Researchers collected about 10 milliliters of peripheral blood from every single donor. In regard to this clonotype: Its antigen is currently unknown. A read error may produce the germline difference seen at one junction end.

A sample-barcoded 5' primer and a J-beta primer mix were used in a second PCR of about 6 to 11 cycles. One entry per CDR3 protein, called by TCRdb with MiXCR from the 5' RACE reads. This sample has over 750,000 distinct CDR3 sequences; 20% to 30% occur once, and the top ten carry 9.4%. General observations from the study: More naive CD4+ cells and higher diversity marked long-lived donors relative to aged donors.

The CDR3 runs 15 residues. Germline V gene sequence: CDR1 MGHDK, CDR2 SYGVNS. These data were also filed under a second study, of T cells of mothers and their children. That investigation notes: The authors detected no persistent microchimeric T cell clones.

J is TRBJ1-4 and V is TRBV25-1; 7 bases are shared with TRBD1. The sequence derives from a boy between 10 and 17 years old in good health. Sequencing was carried out using blood. CDR3 coding DNA: TGTGCCAGCAGTAACCGGGACAGAGGGCAAGAAAAACTGATTTTT. This codes for CASSNRDRGQEKLIF.